The source of this TCR beta chain is a study of blood T cell repertoires in COVID-19. The overall study: Sources were T cells, B-cell-depleted T cells, or PBMCs; the material itself was cDNA or gDNA.

Original processing methods: Amplification with reference gene primers provided the estimates of nucleated cell counts. Sequencing used immunoSEQ multiplex PCR; TCRdb keeps in-frame clones, though not all of them. V, J and clone size reflect that table, while D and trimming were determined from the DNA. The sample has 43,000 or so clones, over 75% seen once. This receptor was identified in an older woman with acute or convalescent COVID-19. Source material: peripheral blood.

The CDR3 here is CASVADTGELFF. Here the CDR3 DNA reads TGTGCCAGCGTCGCAGACACCGGGGAGCTGTTTTTT. The chain links TRBV7-9 to TRBJ2-2; D not certain. There are 12 residues in the CDR3. Looked up from germline, CDR1 is SEHNR and CDR2 is FQNEAQ (reference sequence). Trimming stripped 8 bases from V and 3 bases from J, with 7 bases between.